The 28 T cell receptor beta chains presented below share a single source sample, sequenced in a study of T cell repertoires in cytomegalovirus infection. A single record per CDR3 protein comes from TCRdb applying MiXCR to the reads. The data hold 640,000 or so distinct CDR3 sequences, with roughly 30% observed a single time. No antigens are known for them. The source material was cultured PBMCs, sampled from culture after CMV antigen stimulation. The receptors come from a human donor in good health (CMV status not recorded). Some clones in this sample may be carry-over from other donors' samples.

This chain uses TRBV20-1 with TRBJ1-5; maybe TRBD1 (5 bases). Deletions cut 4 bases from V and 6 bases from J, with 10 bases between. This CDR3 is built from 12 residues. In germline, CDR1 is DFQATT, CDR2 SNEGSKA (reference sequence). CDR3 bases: TGCAGTGCTACAGGGCATGGTCAGCCCCAGCATTTT. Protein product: CSATGHGQPQHF.

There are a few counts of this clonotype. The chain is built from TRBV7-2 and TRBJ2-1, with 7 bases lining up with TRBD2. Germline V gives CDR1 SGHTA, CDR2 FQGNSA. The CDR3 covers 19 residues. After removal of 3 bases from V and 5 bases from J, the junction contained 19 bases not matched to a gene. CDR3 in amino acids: CASSFFRRGTTPQDNEQFF. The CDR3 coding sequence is TGTGCCAGCAGCTTCTTCCGGCGGGGGACGACGCCCCAGGACAATGAGCAGTTCTTC. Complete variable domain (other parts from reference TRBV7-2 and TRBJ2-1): GAGVSQSPSNKVTEKGKDVELRCDPISGHTALYWYRQSLGQGLEFLIYFQGNSAPDKSGLPSDRFSAERTGGSVSTLTIQRTQQEDSAVYLCASSFFRRGTTPQDNEQFFGPGTRLTVL.

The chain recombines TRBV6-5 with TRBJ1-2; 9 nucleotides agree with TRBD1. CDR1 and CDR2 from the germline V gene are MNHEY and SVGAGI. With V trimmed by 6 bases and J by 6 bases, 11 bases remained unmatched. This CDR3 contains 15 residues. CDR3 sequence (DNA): TGTGCCAGCAGATCCCTTACAGGGGGCGCCCATGGCTACACCTTC. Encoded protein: CASRSLTGGAHGYTF.

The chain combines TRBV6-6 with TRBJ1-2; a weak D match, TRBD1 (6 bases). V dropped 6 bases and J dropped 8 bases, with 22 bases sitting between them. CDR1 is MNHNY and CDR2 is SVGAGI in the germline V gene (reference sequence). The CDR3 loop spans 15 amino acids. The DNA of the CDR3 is TGTGCCAGCAGGTTTAAGCTGGGGACACACCAAGGCTACACCTTC. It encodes CASRFKLGTHQGYTF.

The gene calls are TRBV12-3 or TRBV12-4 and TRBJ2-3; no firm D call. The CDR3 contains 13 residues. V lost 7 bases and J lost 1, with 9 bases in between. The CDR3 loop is CASTPRGTDTQYF. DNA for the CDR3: TGTGCCAGCACCCCCCGTGGCACAGATACGCAGTATTTT.

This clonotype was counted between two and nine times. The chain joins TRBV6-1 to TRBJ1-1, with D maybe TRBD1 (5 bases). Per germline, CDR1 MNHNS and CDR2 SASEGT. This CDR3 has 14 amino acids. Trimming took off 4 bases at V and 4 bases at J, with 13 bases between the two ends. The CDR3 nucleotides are TGTGCCAGCAGTGCCACCTCAGGGACCACTGAAGCTTTCTTT. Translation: CASSATSGTTEAFF.

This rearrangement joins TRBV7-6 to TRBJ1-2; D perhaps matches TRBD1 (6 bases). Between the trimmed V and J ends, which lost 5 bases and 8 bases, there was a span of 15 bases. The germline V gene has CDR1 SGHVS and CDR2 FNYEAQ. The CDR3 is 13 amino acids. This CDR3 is CASSRRSGGGYTF. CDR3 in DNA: TGTGCCAGCAGCCGGCGGTCTGGGGGCGGCTACACCTTC.

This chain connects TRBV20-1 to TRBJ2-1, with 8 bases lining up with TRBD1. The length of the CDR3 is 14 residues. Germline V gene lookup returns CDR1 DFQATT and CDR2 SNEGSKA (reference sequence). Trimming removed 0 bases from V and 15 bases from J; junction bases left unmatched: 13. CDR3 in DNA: TGCAGTGCTAGAGATGATCCCTGGACAGGGAACCTGTTCTTC. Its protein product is CSARDDPWTGNLFF.

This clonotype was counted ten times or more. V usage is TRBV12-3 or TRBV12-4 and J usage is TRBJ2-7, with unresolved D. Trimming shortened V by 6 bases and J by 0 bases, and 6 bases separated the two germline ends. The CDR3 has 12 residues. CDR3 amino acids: CASSLRSYEQYF. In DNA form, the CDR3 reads TGTGCCAGCAGCTTGCGCTCCTACGAGCAGTACTTC.

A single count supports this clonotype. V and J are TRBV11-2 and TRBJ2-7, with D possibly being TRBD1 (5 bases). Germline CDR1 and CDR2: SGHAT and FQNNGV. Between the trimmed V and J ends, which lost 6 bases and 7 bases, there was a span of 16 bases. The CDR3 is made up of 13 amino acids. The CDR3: CASRGRVPREQYF. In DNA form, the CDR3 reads TGTGCCAGCAGAGGCAGGGTGCCTAGGGAGCAGTACTTC.

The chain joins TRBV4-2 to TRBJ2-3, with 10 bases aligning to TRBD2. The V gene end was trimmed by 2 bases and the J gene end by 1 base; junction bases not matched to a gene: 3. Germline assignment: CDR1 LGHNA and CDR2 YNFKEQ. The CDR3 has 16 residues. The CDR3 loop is CASSQKSGGGTDTQYF. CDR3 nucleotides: TGTGCCAGCAGCCAAAAAAGCGGGGGGGGCACAGATACGCAGTATTTT.

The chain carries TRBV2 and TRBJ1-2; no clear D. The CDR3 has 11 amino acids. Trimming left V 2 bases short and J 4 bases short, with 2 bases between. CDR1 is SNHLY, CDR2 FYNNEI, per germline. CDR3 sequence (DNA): TGTGCCAGCAGTGAACGCTATGGCTACACCTTC. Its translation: CASSERYGYTF.

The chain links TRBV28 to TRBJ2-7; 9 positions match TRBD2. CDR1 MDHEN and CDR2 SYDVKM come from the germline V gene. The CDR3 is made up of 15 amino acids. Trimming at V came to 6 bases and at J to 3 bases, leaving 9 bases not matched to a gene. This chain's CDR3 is CASSIDLAGDYEQYF. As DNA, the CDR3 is TGTGCCAGCAGCATCGACTTAGCGGGGGACTACGAGCAGTACTTC. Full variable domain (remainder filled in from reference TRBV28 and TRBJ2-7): DVKVTQSSRYLVKRTGEKVFLECVQDMDHENMFWYRQDPGLGLRLIYFSYDVKMKEKGDIPEGYSVSREKKERFSLILESASTNQTSMYLCASSIDLAGDYEQYFGPGTRLTVT.

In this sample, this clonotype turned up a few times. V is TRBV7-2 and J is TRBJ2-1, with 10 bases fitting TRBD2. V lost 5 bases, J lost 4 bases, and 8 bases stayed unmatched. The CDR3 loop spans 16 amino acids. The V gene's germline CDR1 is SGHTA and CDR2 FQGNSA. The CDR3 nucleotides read TGTGCCAGCAGCACTAGCGGGGCGGGCCATTACAATGAGCAGTTCTTC. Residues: CASSTSGAGHYNEQFF.

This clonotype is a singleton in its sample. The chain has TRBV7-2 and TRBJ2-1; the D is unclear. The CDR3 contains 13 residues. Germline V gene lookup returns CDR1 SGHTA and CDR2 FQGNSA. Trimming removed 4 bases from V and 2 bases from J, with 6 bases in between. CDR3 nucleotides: TGTGCCAGCAGCTGGTACACCTACAATGAGCAGTTCTTC. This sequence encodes CASSWYTYNEQFF.

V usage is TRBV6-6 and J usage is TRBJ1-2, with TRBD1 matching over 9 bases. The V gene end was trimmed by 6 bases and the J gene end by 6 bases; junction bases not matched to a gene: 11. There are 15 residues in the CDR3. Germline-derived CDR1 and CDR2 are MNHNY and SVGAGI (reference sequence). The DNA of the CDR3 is TGTGCCAGCAGCCCGGGACAGGGAGGGTTGGATGGCTACACCTTC. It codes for CASSPGQGGLDGYTF.

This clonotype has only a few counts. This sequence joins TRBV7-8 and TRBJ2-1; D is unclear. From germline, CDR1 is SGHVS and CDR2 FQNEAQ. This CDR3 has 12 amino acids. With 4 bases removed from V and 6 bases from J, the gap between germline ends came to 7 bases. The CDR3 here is CASSYTVNEQFF. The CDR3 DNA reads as TGTGCCAGCAGCTATACAGTCAATGAGCAGTTCTTC.

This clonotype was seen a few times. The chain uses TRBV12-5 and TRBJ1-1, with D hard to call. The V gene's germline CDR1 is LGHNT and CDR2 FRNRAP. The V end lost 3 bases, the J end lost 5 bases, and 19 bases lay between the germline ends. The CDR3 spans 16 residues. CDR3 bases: TGTGCTAGTGGTTTACCCCGCCACGCCCACGGGACTGAAGCTTTCTTT. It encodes CASGLPRHAHGTEAFF.

CDR3 sequence: CASSQGQGADNEQFF. As DNA, the CDR3 is TGTGCCAGCAGCCAAGGCCAGGGGGCGGACAATGAGCAGTTCTTC. The chain links TRBV4-2 to TRBJ2-1, with 8 bases fitting TRBD1. V was pared by 1 base and J by 5 bases, with 4 bases of the junction left unmatched. In germline, CDR1 is LGHNA, CDR2 YNFKEQ. This CDR3 is built from 15 residues.

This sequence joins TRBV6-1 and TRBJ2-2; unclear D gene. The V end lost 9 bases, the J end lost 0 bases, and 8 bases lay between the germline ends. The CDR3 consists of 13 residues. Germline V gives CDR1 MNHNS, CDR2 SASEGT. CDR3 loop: CASRGSNTGELFF. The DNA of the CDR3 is TGTGCCAGTCGAGGATCGAACACCGGGGAGCTGTTTTTT.

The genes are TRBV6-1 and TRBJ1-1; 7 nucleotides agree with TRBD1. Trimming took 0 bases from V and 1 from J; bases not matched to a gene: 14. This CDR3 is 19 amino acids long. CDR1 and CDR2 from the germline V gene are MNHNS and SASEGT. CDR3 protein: CASSEALHGQAGTNTEAFF. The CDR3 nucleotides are TGTGCCAGCAGTGAAGCGCTTCATGGACAGGCTGGGACGAACACTGAAGCTTTCTTT.

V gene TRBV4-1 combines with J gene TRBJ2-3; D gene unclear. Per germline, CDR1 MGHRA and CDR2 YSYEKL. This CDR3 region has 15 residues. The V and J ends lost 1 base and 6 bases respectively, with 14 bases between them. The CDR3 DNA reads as TGCGCCAGCAGCCAAGGCAGTAGGGCCCAGGATACGCAGTATTTT. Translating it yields CASSQGSRAQDTQYF.

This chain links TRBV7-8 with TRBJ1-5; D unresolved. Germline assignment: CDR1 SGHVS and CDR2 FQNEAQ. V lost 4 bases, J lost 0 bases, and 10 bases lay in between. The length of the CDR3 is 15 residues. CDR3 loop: CASSSNRYSNQPQHF. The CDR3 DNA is TGTGCCAGCAGCTCGAATCGTTATAGCAATCAGCCCCAGCATTTT.

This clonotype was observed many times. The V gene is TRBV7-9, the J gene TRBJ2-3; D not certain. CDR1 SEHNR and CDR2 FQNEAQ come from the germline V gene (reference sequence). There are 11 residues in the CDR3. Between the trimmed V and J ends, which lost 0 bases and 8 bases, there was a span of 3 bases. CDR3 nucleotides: TGTGCCAGCAGCTTAGCGGGTACGCAGTATTTT. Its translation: CASSLAGTQYF.

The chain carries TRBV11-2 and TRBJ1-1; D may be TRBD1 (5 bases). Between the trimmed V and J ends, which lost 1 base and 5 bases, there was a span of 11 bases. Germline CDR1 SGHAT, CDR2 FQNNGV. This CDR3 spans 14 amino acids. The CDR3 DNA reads TGTGCCAGCAGCTTAGGACGGTGGGGGACTGAAGCTTTCTTT. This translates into CASSLGRWGTEAFF.

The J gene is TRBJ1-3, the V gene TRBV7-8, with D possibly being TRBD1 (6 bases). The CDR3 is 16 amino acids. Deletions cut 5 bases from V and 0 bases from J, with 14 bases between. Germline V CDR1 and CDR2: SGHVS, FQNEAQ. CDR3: CASSKWGPRSGNTIYF. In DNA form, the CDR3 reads TGTGCCAGCAGCAAATGGGGGCCCCGCTCTGGAAACACCATATATTTT.

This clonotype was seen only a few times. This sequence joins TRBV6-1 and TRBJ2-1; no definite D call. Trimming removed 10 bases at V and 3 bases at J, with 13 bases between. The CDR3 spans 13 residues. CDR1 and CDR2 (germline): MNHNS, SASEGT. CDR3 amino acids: CAKWPGGYNEQFF. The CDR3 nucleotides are TGTGCCAAATGGCCGGGCGGCTACAATGAGCAGTTCTTC.

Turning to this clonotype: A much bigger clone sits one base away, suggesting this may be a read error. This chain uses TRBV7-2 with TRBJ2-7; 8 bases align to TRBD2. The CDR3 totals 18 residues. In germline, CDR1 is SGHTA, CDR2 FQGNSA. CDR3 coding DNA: TGTGCCACCAGCCTCACGGGGGGGGGTCGGCAGGCGAGGTACGAGCAGTACTTC. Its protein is CATSLTGGGRQARYEQYF. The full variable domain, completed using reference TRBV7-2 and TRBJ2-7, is GAGVSQSPSNKVTEKGKDVELRCDPISGHTALYWYRQSLGQGLEFLIYFQGNSAPDKSGLPSDRFSAERTGGSVSTLTIQRTQQEDSAVYLCATSLTGGGRQARYEQYFGPGTRLTVT.